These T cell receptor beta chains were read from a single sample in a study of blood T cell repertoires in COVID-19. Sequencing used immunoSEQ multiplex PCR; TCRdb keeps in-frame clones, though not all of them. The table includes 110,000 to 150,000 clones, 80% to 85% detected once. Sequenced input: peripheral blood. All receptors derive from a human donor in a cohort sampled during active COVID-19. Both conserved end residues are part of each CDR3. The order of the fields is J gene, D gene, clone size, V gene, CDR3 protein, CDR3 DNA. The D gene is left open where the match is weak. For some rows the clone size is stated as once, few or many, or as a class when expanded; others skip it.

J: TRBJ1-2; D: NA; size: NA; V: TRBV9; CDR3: CASSVVGRGPSTF; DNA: TGTGCCAGCAGCGTAGTAGGCAGGGGTCCTTCCACCTTC
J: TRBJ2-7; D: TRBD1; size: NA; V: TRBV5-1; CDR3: CASSNRQGTYEQYF; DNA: TGCGCCAGCAGCAATCGACAGGGGACCTACGAGCAGTACTTC
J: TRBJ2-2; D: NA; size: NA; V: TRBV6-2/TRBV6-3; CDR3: CASSFPRATTGELFF; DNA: TGTGCCAGCAGTTTTCCCCGAGCCACCACCGGGGAGCTGTTTTTT
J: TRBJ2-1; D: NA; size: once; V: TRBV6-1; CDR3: CASSERGYRGNEQFF; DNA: TGTGCCAGCAGTGAAAGGGGGTATAGGGGGAATGAGCAGTTCTTC
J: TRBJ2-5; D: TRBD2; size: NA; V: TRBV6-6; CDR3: CASTLAAGGFETQYF; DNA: TGTGCCAGCACCTTGGCAGCGGGGGGGTTCGAGACCCAGTACTTC
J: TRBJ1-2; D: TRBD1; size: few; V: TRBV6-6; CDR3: CASSYPGQGAGGYTF; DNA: TGTGCCAGCAGTTACCCCGGACAGGGTGCGGGTGGCTACACCTTC
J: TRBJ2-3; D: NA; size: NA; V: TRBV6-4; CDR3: CASGGPGGTQYF; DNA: TGTGCCAGCGGGGGGCCGGGAGGTACGCAGTATTTT
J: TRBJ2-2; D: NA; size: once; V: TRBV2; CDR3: CASSAGLGNTGELFF; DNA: TGTGCCAGCAGTGCGGGGTTGGGAAACACCGGGGAGCTGTTTTTT
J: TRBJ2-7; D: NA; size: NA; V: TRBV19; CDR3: CASSRTTNYEQYF; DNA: TGTGCCAGTAGCAGGACTACCAACTACGAGCAGTACTTC
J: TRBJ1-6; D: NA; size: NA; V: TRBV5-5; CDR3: CASSSPGGEGSPLHF; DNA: TGTGCCAGCAGCTCACCAGGAGGGGAAGGTTCACCCCTCCACTTT
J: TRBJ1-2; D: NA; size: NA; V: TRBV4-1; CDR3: CASSQARGGLPGYTF; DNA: TGCGCCAGCAGCCAAGCCCGAGGGGGACTACCTGGCTACACCTTC
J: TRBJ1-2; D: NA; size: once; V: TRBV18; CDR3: CASSPPVGDGYTF; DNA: TGTGCCAGCTCACCACCGGTAGGGGATGGCTACACCTTC
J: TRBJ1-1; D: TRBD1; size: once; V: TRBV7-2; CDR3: CASSSRRPGQGSGAFF; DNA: TGTGCCAGCAGCTCCCGACGCCCGGGACAGGGTTCTGGAGCTTTCTTT
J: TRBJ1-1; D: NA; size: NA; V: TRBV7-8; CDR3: CASSLYPRTEAFF; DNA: TGTGCCAGCAGCTTATATCCTCGCACTGAAGCTTTCTTT
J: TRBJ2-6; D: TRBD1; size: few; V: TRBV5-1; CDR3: CASSSGQGSSGANVLTF; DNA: TGCGCCAGCAGCTCGGGACAGGGCTCCTCTGGGGCCAACGTCCTGACTTTC
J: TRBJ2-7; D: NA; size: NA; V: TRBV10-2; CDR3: CASSERWTGRGYEQYF; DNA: TGCGCCAGCAGTGAGCGGTGGACAGGGCGGGGGTACGAGCAGTACTTC
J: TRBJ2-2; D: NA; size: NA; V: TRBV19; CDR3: CASSMTRGGRGAGELFF; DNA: TGTGCCAGTAGTATGACTCGCGGGGGCCGGGGGGCCGGGGAGCTGTTTTTT
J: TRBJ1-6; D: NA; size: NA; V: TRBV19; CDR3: CASSSWTESNNSPLHF; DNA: TGTGCCAGTAGTAGCTGGACAGAGTCTAATAATTCACCCCTCCACTTT
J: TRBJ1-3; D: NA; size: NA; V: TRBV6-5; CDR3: CASSIDYSGNTIYF; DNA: TGTGCCAGCAGTATCGACTACTCTGGAAACACCATATATTTT
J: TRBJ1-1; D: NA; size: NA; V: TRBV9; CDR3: CASSVQGNTEAFF; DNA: TGTGCCAGCAGCGTACAGGGGAACACTGAAGCTTTCTTT
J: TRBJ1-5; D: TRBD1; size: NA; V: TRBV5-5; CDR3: CASSFRDSRQPQHF; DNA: TGTGCCAGCAGCTTCCGGGACAGCCGACAGCCCCAGCATTTT
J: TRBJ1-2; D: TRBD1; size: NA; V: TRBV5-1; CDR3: CASSLGQYGYTF; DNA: TGCGCCAGCAGCCTGGGACAGTATGGCTACACCTTC
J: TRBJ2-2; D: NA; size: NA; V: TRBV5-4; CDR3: CASSSFAGTSSNTGELFF; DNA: TGTGCCAGCAGTTCATTTGCCGGGACAAGTTCGAACACCGGGGAGCTGTTTTTT
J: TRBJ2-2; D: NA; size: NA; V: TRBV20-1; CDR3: CSAARVGELFF; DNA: TGCAGTGCAGCCCGAGTTGGGGAGCTGTTTTTT
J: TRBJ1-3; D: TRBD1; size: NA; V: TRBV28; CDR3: CASSLLQGSPGNTIYF; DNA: TGTGCCAGCAGTTTATTACAGGGGAGCCCTGGAAACACCATATATTTT
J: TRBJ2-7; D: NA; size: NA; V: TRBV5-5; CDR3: CASSLTSRRTPYEQYF; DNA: TGTGCCAGCAGCTTGACCAGTAGAAGGACACCGTACGAGCAGTACTTC
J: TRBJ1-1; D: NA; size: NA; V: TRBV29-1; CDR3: CSASEGHNTEAFF; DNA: TGCAGCGCGAGTGAGGGACACAACACTGAAGCTTTCTTT
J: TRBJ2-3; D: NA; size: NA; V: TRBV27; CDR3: CASSLFGGPSTDTQYF; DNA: TGTGCCAGCAGTTTATTCGGCGGTCCTAGCACAGATACGCAGTATTTT
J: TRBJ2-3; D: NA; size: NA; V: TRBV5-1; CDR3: CASSEGSTDTQYF; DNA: TGCGCCAGCAGCGAGGGTTCCACAGATACGCAGTATTTT
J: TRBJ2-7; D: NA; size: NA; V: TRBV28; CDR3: CASSFGRAAGSYEQYF; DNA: TGTGCCAGCAGTTTTGGCAGGGCGGCGGGATCCTACGAGCAGTACTTC
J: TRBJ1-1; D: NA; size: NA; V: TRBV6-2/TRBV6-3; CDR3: CASSYRPVRGIEGTEAFF; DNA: TGTGCCAGCAGTTATCGCCCCGTACGAGGGATAGAAGGCACTGAAGCTTTCTTT
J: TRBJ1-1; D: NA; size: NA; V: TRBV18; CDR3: CASSPGLERAFF; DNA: TGTGCCAGCTCACCAGGGCTCGAAAGGGCTTTCTTT
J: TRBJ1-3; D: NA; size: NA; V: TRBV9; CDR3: CASSVEQGYGNTIYF; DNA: TGTGCCAGCAGCGTAGAACAGGGCTACGGAAACACCATATATTTT
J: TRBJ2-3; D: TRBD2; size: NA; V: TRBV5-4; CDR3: CASSLSGGRDTQYF; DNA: TGTGCCAGCAGTCTAAGCGGGGGACGCGATACGCAGTATTTT
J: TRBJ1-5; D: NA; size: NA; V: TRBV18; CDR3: CASSGGARQPQHF; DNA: TGTGCCAGCTCCGGGGGTGCGCGTCAGCCCCAGCATTTT
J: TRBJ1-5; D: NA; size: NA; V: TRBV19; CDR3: CASSIVRSHNQPQHF; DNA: TGTGCCAGTAGTATAGTCAGGTCCCACAATCAGCCCCAGCATTTT
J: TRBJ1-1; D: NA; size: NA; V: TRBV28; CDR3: CASRTTGSEAFF; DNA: TGTGCCAGCAGAACAACAGGGTCTGAAGCTTTCTTT
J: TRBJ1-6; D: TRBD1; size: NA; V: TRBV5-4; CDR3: CASSPDRGNSPLHF; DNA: TGTGCCAGCAGCCCTGACAGGGGCAATTCACCCCTCCACTTT
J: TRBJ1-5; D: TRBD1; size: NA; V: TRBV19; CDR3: CASDRAGGLGQPQHF; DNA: TGTGCCAGTGACAGGGCTGGGGGACTCGGGCAGCCCCAGCATTTT
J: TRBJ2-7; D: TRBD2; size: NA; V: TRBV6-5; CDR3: CASSPGGLYEQYF; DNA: TGTGCCAGCAGCCCGGGGGGGTTGTACGAGCAGTACTTC
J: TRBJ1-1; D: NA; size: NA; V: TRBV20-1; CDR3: CSARQTEAFF; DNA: TGCAGTGCTAGGCAGACTGAAGCTTTCTTT
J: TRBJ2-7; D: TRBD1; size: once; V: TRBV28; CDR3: CASSLLLGQAYEQYF; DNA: TGTGCCAGCAGTTTGCTGTTAGGACAGGCTTACGAGCAGTACTTC
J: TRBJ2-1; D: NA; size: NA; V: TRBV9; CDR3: CASSVNSGIYNEQFF; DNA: TGTGCCAGCAGCGTTAACTCCGGGATCTACAATGAGCAGTTCTTC
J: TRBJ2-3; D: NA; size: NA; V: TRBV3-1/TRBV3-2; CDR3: CASSPGPRGDTQYF; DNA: TGTGCCAGCAGCCCTGGGCCTCGGGGGGATACGCAGTATTTT
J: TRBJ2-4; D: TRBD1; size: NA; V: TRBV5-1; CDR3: CASSPTGYGNIQYF; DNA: TGCGCCAGCAGCCCGACAGGGTACGGAAACATTCAGTACTTC